This TCR beta chain was observed in a study of shared clonotypes between healthy human individuals. V was pared by 6 bases and J by 7 bases, with 13 bases between. CDR3 length: 12 residues. The germline gives CDR1 SNHLY, CDR2 FYNNEI. Donors were Caucasian adults residing in Nashville, Tennessee, USA. The data were produced by immunoSEQ multiplex PCR, yet TCRdb's version contains in-frame clones alone and is incomplete. The repertoire has about 470,000 clones, more than 75% of them found once; the top ten carry 13%. Sample: PBMCs. The J gene is TRBJ2-7, the V gene TRBV2, with D hard to call. This TCR derives from a woman in her 40s in good health. Some clones in this sample may be carry-over from other donors' samples. Here the CDR3 DNA reads TGTGCCAGCAGCGTAACAGCACGGGAGCAGTACTTC. Protein sequence: CASSVTAREQYF.